This paragraph covers one T cell receptor beta chain sequence. The entry originates in a study of blood T cell repertoires in COVID-19. Germline CDR1 reads MNHNS; CDR2 reads SASEGT. The CDR3 has 11 residues. This table comes from immunoSEQ multiplex PCR, and its TCRdb copy is limited to in-frame clones, with some not included. The repertoire includes about 190,000 clones, under 90% of them detected once, and 6.5% to 8.5% sits in the top ten. V usage is TRBV6-1 and J usage is TRBJ2-5, with TRBD2 as a possible D gene (7 bases). This clonotype was obtained from a man aged 40-55 years with acute or convalescent COVID-19. The material sequenced was peripheral blood. This CDR3 is CVLGGGETQYF. DNA of the CDR3: TGTGTCTTGGGAGGGGGTGAGACCCAGTACTTC.